These 15 T cell receptor beta chains were all obtained from the same sample, sequenced in a study of cytomegalovirus exposure and HLA in healthy donors. The PCR was carried out with 60 Vbeta primers and 13 Jbeta primers. Repertoires were generated with immunoSEQ multiplex PCR, while TCRdb's copy carries only in-frame clones and drops some. This sample has about 190,000 clones, with roughly 13% found just once. The source material was PBMCs. The origin of the receptors is a man in his forties or fifties in good health and CMV-seropositive.

In this sample, this clone turned up a few times. This chain connects TRBV11-3 to TRBJ1-2; no definite D call. The V and J ends lost 3 bases and 0 bases respectively, with 8 bases between them. The CDR3 is 14 residues long. CDR1 and CDR2 from the germline V gene are SGHNT and YENEEA. The CDR3 spells CASSFGDTNYGYTF. The CDR3 DNA reads as TGTGCCAGCAGCTTCGGCGACACTAACTATGGCTACACCTTC.

This chain connects TRBV6-5 to TRBJ1-2; the match to TRBD1 covers 8 bases. V was clipped by 2 bases and J by 7 bases; unmatched bases: 9. Germline CDR1 and CDR2: MNHEY and SVGAGI. This CDR3 contains 15 residues. CDR3 DNA: TGTGCCAGCAGTTACCGCAGGGGGCAAGGGCTTGGCTACACCTTC. It translates to CASSYRRGQGLGYTF.

The chain has TRBV18 and TRBJ2-5; D is undetermined. Germline CDR1 is KGHSH and CDR2 is LQKENI. The ends were cut back, 1 base at V and 5 bases at J, with 8 bases in the middle. The CDR3 contains 13 residues. The CDR3 loop reads CASSPHREETQYF. The CDR3 DNA reads TGTGCCAGCTCACCACACAGAGAGGAGACCCAGTACTTC.

This clone has more than one count but fewer than ten. This chain uses TRBV10-2 with TRBJ2-5, with D unclear. CDR3 length: 13 amino acids. V gave up 5 bases and J gave up 6 bases, with 13 bases separating them. The germline V gene has CDR1 WSHSY and CDR2 SAAADI. The CDR3 bases are TGCGCCAGCAGTCCCCCAACTATCCAGACCCAGTACTTC. It codes for CASSPPTIQTQYF.

The chain employs TRBV4-2 and TRBJ2-1; 8 bases match TRBD1. The ends lost 4 bases at V and 11 bases at J; junction bases unmatched: 10. The CDR3 is 14 residues long. Germline CDR1 is LGHNA and CDR2 is YNFKEQ. The CDR3 DNA reads as TGTGCCAGCAGCCTGGACAGGGTAGGACCCCAGCAGTTCTTC. This codes for CASSLDRVGPQQFF.

Concerning this clone: Other DNA sequences from this sample encode an identical CDR3 as well. The rearrangement links TRBV5-1 to TRBJ1-2; the match to TRBD1 covers 7 bases. With 4 bases clipped from V and 8 bases from J, the junction kept 8 bases outside the gene matches. The V gene's germline CDR1 is SGHRS and CDR2 YFSETQ. The CDR3 length is 13 residues. CDR3 DNA sequence: TGCGCCAGCAGCCGGGACAGTAGCAGGGGCTACACCTTC. As protein: CASSRDSSRGYTF.

V is TRBV30 and J is TRBJ1-1; D is possibly TRBD1 (5 bases). The CDR3 is made up of 13 amino acids. Deletions cut 1 base from V and 0 bases from J, with 6 bases between. Looked up from germline, CDR1 is GTSNPN and CDR2 is SVGIG (reference sequence). Written as DNA, the CDR3 is TGTGCCTGGAGTGGACAGTTGAACACTGAAGCTTTCTTT. Protein: CAWSGQLNTEAFF.

This clone showed up just a few times. The rearrangement joins TRBV9 to TRBJ2-3, with D possibly TRBD2 on 5 matching bases. Germline CDR1 is SGDLS and CDR2 is YYNGEE. This CDR3 is 13 amino acids long. Trimming took off 3 bases at V and 6 bases at J, with 11 bases between the two ends. CDR3 amino acids: CASSADRGDTQYF. CDR3 in DNA: TGTGCCAGCAGCGCAGACCGAGGGGATACGCAGTATTTT.

This clone came up a few times. The V call is TRBV6-6, the J call TRBJ1-3; D ambiguous. Germline values: CDR1 MNHNY, CDR2 SVGAGI (reference sequence). This CDR3 has 15 amino acids. Trimming shortened V by 0 bases and J by 2 bases, and 8 bases separated the two germline ends. In nucleotides, the CDR3 is TGTGCCAGCAGTTACTCGGCAGGTACTGGAAACACCATATATTTT. Amino acid sequence: CASSYSAGTGNTIYF.

This clone was found a few times. The chain has TRBV29-1 and TRBJ2-3; the match to TRBD2 covers 10 bases. Germline V gene data show CDR1 as SQVTM and CDR2 as ANQGSEA. The CDR3 runs 14 residues. The V gene end was trimmed by 5 bases and the J gene end by 2 bases; junction bases not matched to a gene: 4. The CDR3 DNA reads as TGCAGCGTTTCAGCGGGGGGGTCCACAGATACGCAGTATTTT. The encoded protein is CSVSAGGSTDTQYF.

This clone was observed a few times. The chain couples TRBV25-1 to TRBJ2-7; TRBD1 matches 11 bases. The CDR3 loop spans 15 amino acids. Germline CDR1 reads MGHDK; CDR2 reads SYGVNS. The V and J ends lost 1 base and 6 bases, in that order; junction bases with no gene match: 5. Here the CDR3 DNA reads TGTGCCAGCAGTGAATTGGGACAGGGGGTCGCCGAGCAGTACTTC. Its protein product is CASSELGQGVAEQYF.

The chain links TRBV9 to TRBJ2-3; D perhaps matches TRBD2 (6 bases). Trimming pared 4 bases from V and 8 bases from J, leaving 20 bases between. The CDR3 has 15 residues. Germline assignment: CDR1 SGDLS and CDR2 YYNGEE. The CDR3 loop is CASSPTGVGEGTQYF. For the CDR3, the DNA is TGTGCCAGCAGCCCCACGGGGGTGGGGGAAGGTACGCAGTATTTT.

This clone was recorded a few times. The CDR3 here is CASSLARRDSHTDTQYF. The CDR3 nucleotides are TGTGCCAGCAGCTTAGCGAGGAGGGACAGCCACACAGATACGCAGTATTTT. The chain is built from TRBV7-9 and TRBJ2-3, with D maybe TRBD1 (7 bases). V was cut by 0 bases and J by 2 bases, with 15 bases left in between. The CDR3 has 17 amino acids. CDR1 is SEHNR, CDR2 FQNEAQ, per germline (reference sequence).

This sequence joins TRBV9 and TRBJ2-2, with D perhaps matching TRBD2 (6 bases). V dropped 4 bases and J dropped 8 bases, with 15 bases sitting between them. In germline, CDR1 is SGDLS, CDR2 YYNGEE. CDR3 length equals 14 residues. The CDR3 sequence: CASSPGLPRGELFF. CDR3 sequence (DNA): TGTGCCAGCAGCCCGGGACTCCCCAGGGGGGAGCTGTTTTTT. Filled out from reference TRBV9 and TRBJ2-2, the complete variable domain reads DSGVTQTPKHLITATGQRVTLRCSPRSGDLSVYWYQQSLDQGLQFLIQYYNGEERAKGNILERFSAQQFPDLHSELNLSSLELGDSALYFCASSPGLPRGELFFGEGSRLTVL.

This chain links TRBV19 with TRBJ1-1; D gene uncertain. CDR1 is LNHDA and CDR2 is SQIVND in the germline V gene (reference sequence). Trimming took 0 bases from V and 0 from J, leaving 8 bases between them. The CDR3 totals 15 residues. The CDR3 protein is CASSIDGQMNTEAFF. The CDR3 nucleotides read TGTGCCAGTAGTATAGATGGGCAGATGAACACTGAAGCTTTCTTT.